These 30 T cell receptor beta chains were sequenced from one sample in a study of blood T cells in healthy people across ages. Together with a sample-barcoded 5' primer, a J-beta primer mix was included in a second PCR lasting about 6 to 11 cycles. From the 5' RACE reads, TCRdb called clonotypes with MiXCR, one entry per CDR3 protein. This sample has under 1 million distinct CDR3 sequences; under 45% occur once, and the top ten carry 15% to 25%. The sample taken for sequencing was blood. These TCRs come from a man aged 55 to 69 in good health.

The chain links TRBV2 to TRBJ1-4, with D tentatively TRBD1 (5 bases). The CDR3 has 15 residues. CDR1 is SNHLY, CDR2 FYNNEI, per germline. Deletions cut 8 bases from V and 3 bases from J, with 16 bases between. CDR3 nucleotide sequence: TGTGCCAGCGCCCGAGGGGCTGCGGCTAATGAAAAACTGTTTTTT. This translates into CASARGAAANEKLFF.

In DNA form, the CDR3 reads TGTGCCAGCTCCTCTACTAGCGTCTCTAGCACAGATACGCAGTATTTT. Translating gives CASSSTSVSSTDTQYF. The chain uses TRBV18 and TRBJ2-3, with TRBD2 matching 7 bases. The CDR3 has 16 residues. Germline V CDR1 and CDR2: KGHSH, LQKENI. V was pared by 6 bases and J by 0 bases, with 9 bases of the junction left unmatched.

The chain recombines TRBV7-9 with TRBJ1-2; D is uncertain. V was cut by 7 bases and J by 4 bases, with 7 bases left in between. Germline V gene lookup returns CDR1 SEHNR and CDR2 FQNEAQ (reference sequence). The CDR3 has 11 residues. The CDR3 spells CASTWSYGYTF. The CDR3 coding sequence is TGTGCCAGCACCTGGAGCTATGGCTACACCTTC.

This chain connects TRBV27 to TRBJ2-7; D is possibly TRBD1 (7 bases). Germline V gene lookup returns CDR1 MNHEY and CDR2 SMNVEV (reference sequence). The CDR3 extends over 20 amino acids. With 1 base removed from V and 0 bases from J, the gap between germline ends came to 25 bases. The CDR3 DNA reads as TGTGCCAGCAGTTTATTTCGACAGGGAGGATCTTCGGGTAGCTCCTACGAGCAGTACTTC. Protein product: CASSLFRQGGSSGSSYEQYF.

The rearrangement joins TRBV5-1 to TRBJ1-2, with D unclear. CDR1 and CDR2 (germline): SGHRS, YFSETQ. Trimming shortened V by 0 bases and J by 12 bases, and 12 bases separated the two germline ends. The length of the CDR3 is 12 residues. The CDR3 is CASSLDSLRNTF. In nucleotides, the CDR3 is TGCGCCAGCAGCTTGGACTCGCTGAGGAACACCTTC.

The gene calls are TRBV2 and TRBJ1-5; D is undetermined. Germline CDR1 and CDR2: SNHLY and FYNNEI. Trimming stripped 6 bases from V and 2 bases from J, with 14 bases between. The CDR3 loop spans 15 amino acids. CDR3 sequence (DNA): TGTGCCAGCAGCGCTAGTGACCGAGGCAATCAGCCCCAGCATTTT. Protein product: CASSASDRGNQPQHF. Combining the CDR3 with reference TRBV2 and TRBJ1-5 gives the whole variable domain EPEVTQTPSHQVTQMGQEVILRCVPISNHLYFYWYRQILGQKVEFLVSFYNNEISEKSEIFDDQFSVERPDGSNFTLKIRSTKLEDSAMYFCASSASDRGNQPQHFGDGTRLSIL.

The CDR3 sequence is CATSRGTAGGTEAFF. In DNA, the CDR3 is TGTGCCACCAGCAGAGGGACAGCGGGGGGGACTGAAGCTTTCTTT. The chain links TRBV15 to TRBJ1-1, with a possible D match to TRBD1 (6 bases). V was cut by 1 base and J by 5 bases, with 14 bases left in between. From germline, CDR1 is LNHNV and CDR2 YYDKDF (reference sequence). This CDR3 has 15 residues.

As to this clonotype: A single base separates this from a much larger clone, so it may be a read error. The gene calls are TRBV6-6 and TRBJ2-1, with 9 bases aligning to TRBD1. Germline CDR1 MNHNY, CDR2 SVGAGI (reference sequence). This CDR3 has 15 amino acids. V shed 2 bases, J shed 11 bases, and the junction held 10 bases outside the gene matches. The DNA of the CDR3 is TGTGCCAGCAGTTACGAGGACAGGGGTGCGTATAAGCAGTTCTTC. Protein: CASSYEDRGAYKQFF.

The rearrangement joins TRBV7-9 to TRBJ1-2, with D possibly matching TRBD1 (5 bases). Per germline, CDR1 SEHNR and CDR2 FQNEAQ (reference sequence). With 3 bases removed from V and 1 base from J, the gap between germline ends came to 12 bases. The CDR3 consists of 15 residues. The CDR3 DNA reads TGTGCCAGCAGCTTGGGCAGGGCCCATAACTATGGCTACACCTTC. Its translation: CASSLGRAHNYGYTF.

This clonotype was seen a few times. V is TRBV9 and J is TRBJ1-1; D gene uncertain. Between the trimmed V and J ends, which lost 1 base and 1 base, there was a span of 5 bases. The CDR3 runs to 13 residues. Germline V gene data show CDR1 as SGDLS and CDR2 as YYNGEE. The CDR3 sequence: CASSVMGNTEAFF. DNA of the CDR3: TGTGCCAGCAGCGTAATGGGGAACACTGAAGCTTTCTTT.

CDR3 region: CASSVAGHAFGEQFF. CDR3 sequence (DNA): TGTGCCAGCAGCGTAGCAGGGCACGCCTTCGGTGAGCAGTTCTTC. This chain uses TRBV9 with TRBJ2-1; D might be TRBD1 (5 bases). This CDR3 is 15 amino acids long. Deletions cut 0 bases from V and 9 bases from J, with 16 bases between. Germline CDR1 reads SGDLS; CDR2 reads YYNGEE. The full variable domain, completed using reference TRBV9 and TRBJ2-1, is DSGVTQTPKHLITATGQRVTLRCSPRSGDLSVYWYQQSLDQGLQFLIQYYNGEERAKGNILERFSAQQFPDLHSELNLSSLELGDSALYFCASSVAGHAFGEQFFGPGTRLTVL.

This clonotype turned up a few times. The chain links TRBV6-5 to TRBJ1-6, with no clear D. The germline V and J ends were trimmed by 3 bases and 5 bases, with 11 bases remaining between them. Germline lookup yields CDR1 MNHEY and CDR2 SVGAGI. This CDR3 has 15 amino acids. Here the CDR3 reads CASSYDRMNNSPLHF. The CDR3 DNA reads TGTGCCAGCAGTTATGACCGAATGAATAATTCACCCCTCCACTTT.

This clonotype was seen a few times. The chain joins TRBV20-1 to TRBJ1-5, with no clear D. Germline CDR1 is DFQATT and CDR2 is SNEGSKA (reference sequence). The V end was cut by 2 bases, the J end by 4 bases, with 15 bases between. The CDR3 consists of 15 residues. The CDR3 DNA follows: TGCAGTGCTAGAACGGACGGTACGTCGAATCAGCCCCAGCATTTT. It specifies CSARTDGTSNQPQHF.

V and J are TRBV5-1 and TRBJ1-1; 9 bases align to TRBD1. This CDR3 is built from 15 residues. Trimming cost V 0 bases and J 4 bases; bases outside gene matches: 4. CDR1 is SGHRS, CDR2 YFSETQ, per germline. The DNA of the CDR3 is TGCGCCAGCAGCTTGGGTGTGACAGGGGGCACTGAAGCTTTCTTT. This codes for CASSLGVTGGTEAFF. Supplemented by reference TRBV5-1 and TRBJ1-1, the full variable domain reads KAGVTQTPRYLIKTRGQQVTLSCSPISGHRSVSWYQQTPGQGLQFLFEYFSETQRNKGNFPGRFSGRQFSNSRSEMNVSTLELGDSALYLCASSLGVTGGTEAFFGQGTRLTVV.

This rearrangement joins TRBV7-9 to TRBJ2-5; 10 nucleotides align to TRBD2. Germline loops: CDR1 SEHNR, CDR2 FQNEAQ (reference sequence). The CDR3 totals 16 residues. V trimming: 5 bases; J trimming: 0 bases; junction bases outside the gene matches: 6. The CDR3 here is CASSIGTSEYQETQYF. The CDR3 DNA is TGTGCCAGCAGCATCGGGACTAGCGAGTACCAAGAGACCCAGTACTTC.

The V and J genes are TRBV7-8 and TRBJ2-7; D may correspond to TRBD1 or TRBD2 (5 bases each). The CDR3 is 13 amino acids. CDR1 is SGHVS and CDR2 is FQNEAQ in the germline V gene. V lost 1 base and J lost 7, with 11 bases in between. The CDR3 reads CASSLGGTGEQYF. The DNA for the CDR3 is TGTGCCAGCAGCTTAGGGGGGACGGGGGAGCAGTACTTC. Full variable domain (outside the CDR3, taken from reference TRBV7-8 and TRBJ2-7): GAGVSQSPRYKVAKRGQDVALRCDPISGHVSLFWYQQALGQGPEFLTYFQNEAQLDKSGLPSDRFFAERPEGSVSTLKIQRTQQEDSAVYLCASSLGGTGEQYFGPGTRLTVT.

This chain links TRBV20-1 with TRBJ2-7; 7 bases are a match to TRBD1. Germline values: CDR1 DFQATT, CDR2 SNEGSKA (reference sequence). CDR3 length: 15 residues. V gave up 1 base and J gave up 3 bases; unmatched junction bases: 9. CDR3 bases: TGCAGTGCTAGAGGAGGGGGCCAAAGCATCTACGAGCAGTACTTC. Amino acids: CSARGGGQSIYEQYF.

The chain uses TRBV7-2 and TRBJ2-5; 12 bases agree with TRBD2. The germline V gene encodes CDR1 SGHTA and CDR2 FQGNSA. The CDR3 is 15 residues long. Trimming cost V 5 bases and J 7 bases; bases outside gene matches: 8. For the CDR3, the DNA is TGTGCCAGCAGCCTACGGACTAGCGGGGAGGGGACCCAGTACTTC. Protein sequence: CASSLRTSGEGTQYF. Complete variable domain (other parts from reference TRBV7-2 and TRBJ2-5): GAGVSQSPSNKVTEKGKDVELRCDPISGHTALYWYRQSLGQGLEFLIYFQGNSAPDKSGLPSDRFSAERTGGSVSTLTIQRTQQEDSAVYLCASSLRTSGEGTQYFGPGTRLLVL.

V and J are TRBV28 and TRBJ1-1, with D perhaps TRBD1 (5 bases). The CDR3 loop spans 16 amino acids. V was clipped by 3 bases and J by 0 bases, with 14 bases between them. Germline values: CDR1 MDHEN, CDR2 SYDVKM. The chain's CDR3 is CASSLAGRGLNTEAFF. In DNA, the CDR3 is TGTGCCAGCAGTTTGGCCGGGAGGGGTCTGAACACTGAAGCTTTCTTT. Using reference TRBV28 and TRBJ1-1 for the parts outside the CDR3, the full variable domain is DVKVTQSSRYLVKRTGEKVFLECVQDMDHENMFWYRQDPGLGLRLIYFSYDVKMKEKGDIPEGYSVSREKKERFSLILESASTNQTSMYLCASSLAGRGLNTEAFFGQGTRLTVV.

The rearrangement links TRBV12-3 or TRBV12-4 to TRBJ2-5; 8 bases align to TRBD2. The CDR3 is made up of 15 amino acids. With V trimmed by 4 bases and J by 2 bases, 6 bases remained unmatched. The CDR3 coding sequence is TGTGCCAGCAGTTACCGGCGGGGGGTGCAAGAGACCCAGTACTTC. Its translation is CASSYRRGVQETQYF.

In this sample, this clonotype turned up a few times. The gene calls are TRBV7-8 and TRBJ2-1; D not resolved. V was trimmed by 5 bases and J by 1 base, leaving 15 bases between them. CDR1 is SGHVS, CDR2 FQNEAQ, per germline. There are 16 residues in the CDR3. The DNA for the CDR3 is TGTGCCAGCAGCCCGGAAGTAGGGTTGTCCTACAATGAGCAGTTCTTC. Its protein product is CASSPEVGLSYNEQFF.

This chain joins TRBV6-2 or TRBV6-3 and TRBJ1-5; D gene unclear. The CDR3 totals 14 residues. V dropped 6 bases and J dropped 6 bases, with 15 bases sitting between them. The germline CDR1 and CDR2 sequences are MNHEY and SVGEGT. The CDR3 nucleotides read TGTGCCAGCAGGGATGGAATTCCCTCTCAGCCCCAGCATTTT. It translates to CASRDGIPSQPQHF.

The V and J genes are TRBV12-3 or TRBV12-4 and TRBJ2-5; TRBD2 agrees at 10 bases. This CDR3 is 14 amino acids long. Trimming at V came to 5 bases and at J to 5 bases, leaving 5 bases not matched to a gene. The CDR3 DNA is TGTGCCAGCAGTCCACCGGGACTAGCGGAGACCCAGTACTTC. It yields the protein CASSPPGLAETQYF.

This sequence joins TRBV6-1 and TRBJ2-3, with D hard to call. Germline values: CDR1 MNHNS, CDR2 SASEGT. V was shortened by 3 bases and J by 3 bases, with 13 bases between the two germline ends. The CDR3 is 15 amino acids. The chain's CDR3 is CASSDPLGRTDTQYF. In DNA form, the CDR3 reads TGTGCCAGCAGTGACCCGCTGGGCAGGACAGATACGCAGTATTTT.

V and J are TRBV29-1 and TRBJ1-4, with D hard to call. CDR3 length: 12 residues. Germline loops: CDR1 SQVTM, CDR2 ANQGSEA. V lost 4 bases and J 3 bases, leaving 6 bases between the germline ends. Written as DNA, the CDR3 is TGCAGCGTTGCAGAACCTAATGAAAAACTGTTTTTT. Translated: CSVAEPNEKLFF.

This chain joins TRBV1 and TRBJ2-1; TRBD1 was called by the table and not checked on the DNA. TRBV1 has pseudogene status. The CDR3 totals 13 residues. The CDR3 sequence: CTTRAPGNNEQFF. The CDR3 nucleotides are TGCACCACCAGGGCCCCGGGGAACAATGAGCAGTTCTTC.

Only a few counts were recorded for this clonotype. V and J are TRBV20-1 and TRBJ2-1, with D tentatively TRBD1 (5 bases). This CDR3 region has 12 residues. Per germline, CDR1 DFQATT and CDR2 SNEGSKA (reference sequence). Between the trimmed V and J ends, which lost 3 bases and 5 bases, there was a span of 8 bases. The chain's CDR3 is CSASAGNNEQFF. The CDR3 nucleotides read TGCAGTGCTAGTGCAGGGAACAATGAGCAGTTCTTC.

This clonotype appeared once. CDR3 DNA: TGCGCCAGCAGCTCGGGCAGCGGCCCCACCGGGGAGCTGTTTTTT. It codes for CASSSGSGPTGELFF. The gene calls are TRBV5-1 and TRBJ2-2; maybe TRBD2 (5 bases). Germline-derived CDR1 and CDR2 are SGHRS and YFSETQ. Deletions cut 3 bases from V and 4 bases from J, with 13 bases between. The CDR3 loop spans 15 amino acids.

The chain employs TRBV7-2 and TRBJ2-7; 10 nucleotides align to TRBD2. V shed 2 bases, J shed 7 bases, and the junction held 5 bases outside the gene matches. The germline V gene has CDR1 SGHTA and CDR2 FQGNSA. The CDR3 is 14 residues long. CDR3 coding DNA: TGTGCCAGCAGCTTAAATAGCGGGGGGATTGAGCAGTACTTC. Translated, it gives CASSLNSGGIEQYF.

The chain joins TRBV12-3 or TRBV12-4 to TRBJ2-5, with TRBD1 matching 8 bases. Germline trimming cut 5 bases from V and 4 bases from J; bases unmatched to any gene: 3. CDR3 length equals 13 residues. CDR3 in DNA: TGTGCCAGCAGTACAGGGGGAACAGAGACCCAGTACTTC. It is translated as CASSTGGTETQYF.